Sequencing of this T cell receptor (beta chain) was carried out in a study of T cell responses to AZD1222 COVID-19 vaccine. Points from the study as a whole: White British people made up most donors, females outnumbered males, and clonal diversity was possibly underestimated. Only six or seven AZD1222 recipients tested seropositive at baseline. Spike as a whole was targeted by vaccine-associated CD4 TCRs, dominant at 160-218 and 743-854. None of the repertoires were sampled until the peak T cell response had passed.

Regarding this clone: The target antigen is unknown.

Libraries were prepared by immunoSEQ multiplex PCR; TCRdb keeps only in-frame clonotypes and omits some of them. The table shows around 100,000 clones, with over 80% occurring only once. Sequencing used peripheral blood, obtained on day 0 of AZD1222 vaccination. This sequence originates from an adult in good health.

The CDR3 sequence: CASSGSSRGTQYF. CDR3 sequence (DNA): TGTGCCAGCAGCGGGAGTAGCAGGGGGACCCAGTACTTC. The V call is TRBV14, the J call TRBJ2-5; maybe TRBD1 (6 bases). The CDR3 totals 13 residues. Trimming cost V 5 bases and J 7 bases, with 14 bases left between them. Germline V gene data show CDR1 as SGHDN and CDR2 as FVKESK.